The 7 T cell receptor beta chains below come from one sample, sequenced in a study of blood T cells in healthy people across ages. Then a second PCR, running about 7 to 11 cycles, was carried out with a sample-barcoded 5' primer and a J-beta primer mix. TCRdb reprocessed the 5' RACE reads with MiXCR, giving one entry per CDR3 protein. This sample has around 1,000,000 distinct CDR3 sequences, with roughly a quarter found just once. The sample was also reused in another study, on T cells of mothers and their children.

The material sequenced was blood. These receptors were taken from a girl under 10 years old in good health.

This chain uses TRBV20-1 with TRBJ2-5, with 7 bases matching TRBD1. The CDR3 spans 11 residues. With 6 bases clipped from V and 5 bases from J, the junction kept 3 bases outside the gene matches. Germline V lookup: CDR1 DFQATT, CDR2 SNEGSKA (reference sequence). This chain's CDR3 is CSALQGETQYF. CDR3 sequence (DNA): TGCAGTGCCCTACAGGGGGAGACCCAGTACTTC.

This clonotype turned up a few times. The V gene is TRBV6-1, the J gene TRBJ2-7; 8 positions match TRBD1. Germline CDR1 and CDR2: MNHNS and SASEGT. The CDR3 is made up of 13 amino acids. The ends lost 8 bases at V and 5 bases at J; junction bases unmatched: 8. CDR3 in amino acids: CASRPRRGHEQYF. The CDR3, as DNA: TGTGCCAGCCGTCCCCGCAGGGGGCACGAGCAGTACTTC.

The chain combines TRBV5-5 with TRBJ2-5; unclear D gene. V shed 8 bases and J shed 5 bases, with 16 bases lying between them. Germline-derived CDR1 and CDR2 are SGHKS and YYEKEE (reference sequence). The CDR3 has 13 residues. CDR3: CASEMIGRETQYF. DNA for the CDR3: TGTGCCAGTGAAATGATAGGGCGTGAGACCCAGTACTTC.

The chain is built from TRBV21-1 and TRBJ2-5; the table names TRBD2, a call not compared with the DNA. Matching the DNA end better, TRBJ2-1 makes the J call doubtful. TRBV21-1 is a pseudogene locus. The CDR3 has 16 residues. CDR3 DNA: TGTGCCAGTATCATGGGACCGGGACTACCTAACAATGAGCAGTTCTTC. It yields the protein CASIMGPGLPNNEQFF.

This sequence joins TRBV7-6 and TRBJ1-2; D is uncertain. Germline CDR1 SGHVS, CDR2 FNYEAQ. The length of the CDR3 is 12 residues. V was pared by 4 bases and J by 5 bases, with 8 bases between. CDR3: CASSSGIYGYTF. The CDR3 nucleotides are TGTGCCAGCAGCTCAGGAATTTATGGCTACACCTTC.

The CDR3 loop is CASSSNPLSGGDNEQFF. The CDR3 coding sequence is TGTGCCAGCAGCTCAAACCCACTTAGCGGGGGGGACAATGAGCAGTTCTTC. V gene TRBV5-5 combines with J gene TRBJ2-1; 11 bases match TRBD2. This CDR3 is 17 amino acids long. The ends lost 3 bases at V and 5 bases at J; junction bases unmatched: 10. Germline V gene lookup returns CDR1 SGHKS and CDR2 YYEKEE (reference sequence).

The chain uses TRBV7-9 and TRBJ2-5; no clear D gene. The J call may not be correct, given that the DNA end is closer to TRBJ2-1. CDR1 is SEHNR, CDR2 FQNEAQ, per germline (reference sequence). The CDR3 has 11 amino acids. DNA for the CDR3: TGTGCCAGTCGCGATTTCAATGAGCAGTTCTTC. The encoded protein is CASRDFNEQFF.